These 28 T cell receptor beta chains were all obtained from the same sample, sequenced in a study of Ad26.COV2.S vaccination and SARS-CoV-2 variants. Treatment described: around 19 received Ad26.COV2.S at low or high dose, single or two shots; 5 received placebo; per-sample allocation not given. It was on day 63 after the first vaccine or placebo injection that samples were taken. Only in-frame clones appear in the TCRdb table, and some are missing; sequencing was by immunoSEQ multiplex PCR. The sample lists about 250,000 clones, 70% to 90% occurring once. The input for sequencing was peripheral blood, taken in a trial of Ad26.COV2.S vaccine versus placebo. These receptors were taken from a person aged 18-65 years who received the Ad26.COV2.S COVID-19 vaccine or a placebo.

V usage is TRBV28 and J usage is TRBJ1-2; D is perhaps TRBD1 (5 bases). Germline CDR1 and CDR2: MDHEN and SYDVKM. This CDR3 spans 12 amino acids. The V end lost 6 bases, the J end lost 6 bases, and 11 bases lay between the germline ends. CDR3 in DNA: TGTGCCAGCAGCCGGACAAGGCATGGCTACACCTTC. It translates to CASSRTRHGYTF.

This rearrangement joins TRBV7-9 to TRBJ2-2; D not certain. Germline V gene lookup returns CDR1 SEHNR and CDR2 FQNEAQ (reference sequence). Trimming took off 3 bases at V and 4 bases at J, with 6 bases between the two ends. The CDR3 covers 13 residues. The DNA for the CDR3 is TGTGCCAGCAGCTTGGACCCCACCGGGGAGCTGTTTTTT. Amino acids: CASSLDPTGELFF.

The CDR3 reads CASSVIGQGSYEQYF. CDR3 coding DNA: TGTGCCAGCAGCGTTATCGGACAGGGGTCCTACGAGCAGTACTTC. This chain links TRBV11-2 with TRBJ2-7, with 9 bases fitting TRBD1. Trimming removed 5 bases from V and 1 base from J; junction bases left unmatched: 6. CDR3 length: 15 residues. From germline, CDR1 is SGHAT and CDR2 FQNNGV.

V is TRBV5-8 and J is TRBJ2-7, with unresolved D. The CDR3 loop spans 11 amino acids. Trimming stripped 0 bases from V and 6 bases from J, with 4 bases between. Germline V CDR1 and CDR2: SGHTS, YDEGEE. The CDR3 region is CASSLDSEQYF. CDR3 DNA: TGTGCCAGCAGCTTGGACAGCGAGCAGTACTTC.

In this sample, this clone turned up a few times. The sample holds other DNA sequences that translate to the same CDR3. The chain employs TRBV10-1 and TRBJ2-7, with a weak D call TRBD2 (5 bases). Trimming stripped 5 bases from V and 4 bases from J, with 6 bases between. Germline-derived CDR1 and CDR2 are WNHNN and SYGVQD (reference sequence). The CDR3 extends over 11 amino acids. The CDR3 is CASSSGYEQYF. The CDR3 DNA reads as TGCGCCAGCAGTTCGGGGTACGAGCAGTACTTC.

V usage is TRBV10-3 and J usage is TRBJ2-1; D is possibly TRBD2 (6 bases). V gave up 6 bases and J gave up 1 base, with 13 bases separating them. CDR1 is ENHRY and CDR2 is SYGVKD in the germline V gene. There are 15 residues in the CDR3. The CDR3 reads CAISGGAESYNEQFF. DNA for the CDR3: TGTGCCATCAGCGGGGGAGCGGAGTCCTACAATGAGCAGTTCTTC.

V usage is TRBV3-1 (or the pseudogene TRBV3-2) and J usage is TRBJ1-2; D not resolved. V was cut by 4 bases and J by 0 bases, with 9 bases left in between. Germline CDR1 is LGHDT and CDR2 is YNNKEL (reference sequence). The CDR3 is made up of 14 amino acids. Here the CDR3 reads CASSRNDPNYGYTF. The CDR3 nucleotides are TGTGCCAGCAGCCGAAACGATCCTAACTATGGCTACACCTTC.

This chain connects TRBV7-3 to TRBJ2-1; the match to TRBD1 covers 9 bases. V was clipped by 4 bases and J by 7 bases; unmatched bases: 14. Germline loops: CDR1 SGHTA, CDR2 FQGTGA. CDR3 length equals 17 residues. CDR3 sequence reads: CASSSPMDRGSRNEQFF. The DNA for the CDR3 is TGTGCCAGCAGCTCCCCGATGGACAGGGGATCGCGGAATGAGCAGTTCTTC.

The V call is TRBV2, the J call TRBJ2-5, with TRBD2 matching over 8 bases. This CDR3 has 16 amino acids. From germline, CDR1 is SNHLY and CDR2 FYNNEI. V lost 5 bases, J lost 5 bases, and 13 bases stayed unmatched. CDR3 loop: CASSPRGAGVGETQYF. The DNA for the CDR3 is TGTGCCAGCAGTCCCCGGGGAGCGGGAGTGGGGGAGACCCAGTACTTC.

The J gene is TRBJ1-6, the V gene TRBV6-5; maybe TRBD1 (5 bases). CDR1 and CDR2 from the germline V gene are MNHEY and SVGAGI. V gave up 1 base and J gave up 8 bases, with 12 bases separating them. This CDR3 has 15 amino acids. CDR3 sequence (DNA): TGTGCCAGCAGTTACTGGCAGGGACTTGATTCACCCCTCCACTTT. Protein product: CASSYWQGLDSPLHF.

V gene TRBV2 combines with J gene TRBJ1-1, with unresolved D. The germline gives CDR1 SNHLY, CDR2 FYNNEI. The germline V and J ends were trimmed by 8 bases and 6 bases, with 19 bases remaining between them. The CDR3 totals 14 residues. This CDR3 is CASSPGRRFAEAFF. The DNA of the CDR3 is TGTGCCAGCTCGCCGGGGAGGCGGTTCGCTGAAGCTTTCTTT.

The chain has TRBV5-1 and TRBJ2-3, with a tentative D call TRBD1 (6 bases). Germline CDR1 SGHRS, CDR2 YFSETQ. The V and J ends lost 7 bases and 6 bases respectively, with 18 bases between them. The CDR3 has 14 amino acids. CDR3 bases: TGCGCCAGCCAGATGGGGGCCGCCGACGATACGCAGTATTTT. Translation gives CASQMGAADDTQYF.

In DNA form, the CDR3 reads TGTGCCAGTAGTATTAGCGCAGGGGGAACTAATGAAAAACTGTTTTTT. This sequence encodes CASSISAGGTNEKLFF. The chain combines TRBV19 with TRBJ1-4; 7 bases align to TRBD1. J gave up 1 base and V 3 bases, and 5 bases lay outside the gene matches. This CDR3 region has 16 residues. Germline lookup yields CDR1 LNHDA and CDR2 SQIVND (reference sequence).

The CDR3 bases are TGTGCCAGCAGCGTAGATGCGGAGATTCGTTCCGGGGAGCTGTTTTTT. It specifies CASSVDAEIRSGELFF. V is TRBV9 and J is TRBJ2-2; D gene ambiguous. This CDR3 spans 16 amino acids. With 0 bases removed from V and 6 bases from J, the gap between germline ends came to 15 bases. Germline CDR1 is SGDLS and CDR2 is YYNGEE.

The chain has TRBV2 and TRBJ2-1; TRBD2 matches 8 bases. CDR3 length: 16 amino acids. J lost 8 bases, V lost 4 bases, and 13 bases had no gene match. Germline V gene sequence: CDR1 SNHLY, CDR2 FYNNEI. Here the CDR3 reads CASSALSGGPLHEQFF. The CDR3 nucleotides are TGTGCCAGCAGTGCTCTCAGCGGGGGACCCTTGCATGAGCAGTTCTTC.

In its sample, this clone was seen once. V and J are TRBV20-1 and TRBJ2-1, with 8 bases fitting TRBD2. The CDR3 contains 11 residues. The V gene's germline CDR1 is DFQATT and CDR2 SNEGSKA (reference sequence). J was trimmed by 8 bases and V by 4 bases; bases with no gene match: 1. Here the CDR3 DNA reads TGCAGTGCTACACTAGCGGATGAGCAGTTCTTC. Its protein is CSATLADEQFF.

In regard to this clone: Sequence at one end of the junction differs from germline and may be a read error. The CDR3 here is CATSDLRGRGTGNLVSF. The CDR3, as DNA: TGTGCCACCAGTGATTTGAGAGGGCGCGGGACAGGGAACCTGGTATCTTTC. The gene calls are TRBV24-1 and TRBJ2-7, with 9 positions matching TRBD1. Germline V gene sequence: CDR1 KGHDR, CDR2 SFDVKD. CDR3 length equals 17 residues.

The gene calls are TRBV28 and TRBJ1-2; 7 bases are shared with TRBD1. V was pared by 1 base and J by 4 bases, with 0 bases of the junction left unmatched. The CDR3 covers 13 residues. Germline V gives CDR1 MDHEN, CDR2 SYDVKM. CDR3 coding DNA: TGTGCCAGCAGTTTATCAGGGGGCTATGGCTACACCTTC. Translated, it gives CASSLSGGYGYTF.

The chain combines TRBV2 with TRBJ2-7; D unclear. CDR1 is SNHLY and CDR2 is FYNNEI in the germline V gene. CDR3 size: 14 residues. V lost 7 bases, J lost 3 bases, and 16 bases lay in between. CDR3 loop: CASIESYSSYEQYF. The CDR3 bases are TGTGCCAGCATAGAATCGTACTCGAGCTACGAGCAGTACTTC.

The chain carries TRBV25-1 and TRBJ1-1; tentative D call: TRBD1 (5 bases). The CDR3 consists of 12 residues. Trimming removed 6 bases at V and 1 base at J, with 6 bases between. Germline lookup yields CDR1 MGHDK and CDR2 SYGVNS. CDR3 region: CASSDRNTEAFF. DNA for the CDR3: TGTGCCAGCAGCGACAGGAACACTGAAGCTTTCTTT.

This chain joins TRBV4-2 and TRBJ2-4; a possible D gene is TRBD2 (5 bases). Germline CDR1 reads LGHNA; CDR2 reads YNFKEQ. V lost 0 bases, J lost 2 bases, and 11 bases lay in between. The CDR3 has 16 residues. Here the CDR3 DNA reads TGTGCCAGCAGCCAAGACCTTAGGGAGACCAAAAACATTCAGTACTTC. It translates to CASSQDLRETKNIQYF.

The CDR3 DNA reads TGTGCAAGTCGCCATAGCGGGAAACACTACGAGCAGTACTTC. This gives the protein CASRHSGKHYEQYF. This rearrangement joins TRBV12-2 to TRBJ2-7; the table assigns TRBD2, which was not confirmed against the DNA. TRBV12-2 is listed as a pseudogene. This CDR3 is 14 amino acids long.

The rearrangement uses TRBV7-2 and TRBJ2-3; no definite D call. In germline, CDR1 is SGHTA, CDR2 FQGNSA. V was trimmed by 3 bases and J by 0 bases, leaving 4 bases between them. CDR3 length: 13 amino acids. CDR3 amino acids: CASSLSSTDTQYF. The CDR3, as DNA: TGTGCCAGCAGCTTGTCTAGCACAGATACGCAGTATTTT.

The V call is TRBV7-9, the J call TRBJ1-6, with TRBD1 matching over 9 bases. V shed 5 bases and J 9 bases; nucleotides not matched to a gene: 8. The CDR3 contains 15 residues. Germline CDR1 reads SEHNR; CDR2 reads FQNEAQ (reference sequence). CDR3 in amino acids: CASSQRTGDGSPLHF. The DNA of the CDR3 is TGTGCCAGCAGCCAACGGACAGGGGATGGTTCACCCCTCCACTTT.

This chain uses TRBV7-9 with TRBJ1-5, with D unclear. This CDR3 contains 12 residues. The V end lost 5 bases, the J end lost 10 bases, and 12 bases lay between the germline ends. Looked up from germline, CDR1 is SEHNR and CDR2 is FQNEAQ (reference sequence). The CDR3 here is CASSPPGEPQHF. The CDR3 bases are TGTGCCAGCAGCCCTCCCGGTGAACCCCAGCATTTT.

This clone has a handful of counts. The rearrangement joins TRBV3-1 (or the pseudogene TRBV3-2) to TRBJ2-7, with D possibly matching TRBD1 (5 bases). Deletions cut 0 bases from V and 4 bases from J, with 10 bases between. The CDR3 is 14 amino acids. Germline V gene sequence: CDR1 LGHDT, CDR2 YNNKEL (reference sequence). The CDR3: CASSQDLAGYEQYF. In DNA, the CDR3 is TGTGCCAGCAGCCAAGATTTGGCAGGGTACGAGCAGTACTTC.

The chain recombines TRBV5-4 with TRBJ2-5; 14 nucleotides line up with TRBD2. V lost 4 bases to trimming and J lost 3 bases; unmatched junction nucleotides: 2. Germline CDR1 is SGHNT and CDR2 is YYREEE (reference sequence). The CDR3 has 15 amino acids. This chain's CDR3 is CASSLGLAGEETQYF. The CDR3 bases are TGTGCCAGCAGCCTGGGACTAGCGGGAGAAGAGACCCAGTACTTC.

The rearrangement uses TRBV5-4 and TRBJ2-7, with D maybe TRBD1 (7 bases). CDR3 length: 13 residues. Trimming cost V 4 bases and J 6 bases, with 14 bases left between them. Germline CDR1 is SGHNT and CDR2 is YYREEE (reference sequence). In DNA form, the CDR3 reads TGTGCCAGCAGCCGGGGGCAGGGGGGCGAGCAGTACTTC. Its protein is CASSRGQGGEQYF.